These 17 T cell receptor beta chains share one sample of origin, sequenced in a study of T cells in Graves' hyperthyroidism and ophthalmopathy. RNA transcripts yielded amplified TCR beta CDR3 regions. The TCR CDR3 was amplified in a first-round RT-PCR using the HTBI primer set. MiXCR, applied by TCRdb to the multiplex PCR reads, yields one record per CDR3 protein. The sample lists roughly 350,000 distinct CDR3 sequences, roughly an eighth occurring once. The sequenced material came from blood. The receptor set was obtained from a woman in her thirties or forties with Graves' ophthalmopathy.

This clonotype was found many times. The V and J genes are TRBV19 and TRBJ1-2; D possibly corresponds to TRBD1 (6 bases). V dropped 6 bases and J dropped 2 bases, with 16 bases sitting between them. CDR3 length: 15 amino acids. In germline, CDR1 is LNHDA, CDR2 SQIVND (reference sequence). CDR3 residues: CASSPRWGGNYGYTF. CDR3 coding DNA: TGTGCCAGTAGCCCTCGATGGGGGGGCAACTATGGCTACACCTTC.

This clonotype was found a few times. Since a much larger clone is just one base distant, this may be a read error. The chain recombines TRBV20-1 with TRBJ1-5, with D unresolved. This CDR3 is built from 13 residues. In germline, CDR1 is DFQATT, CDR2 SNEGSKA (reference sequence). The V and J ends lost 2 bases and 0 bases respectively, with 5 bases between them. The CDR3 protein is CSARRDSNQPQHF. The CDR3 nucleotides are TGCAGTGCTAGAAGGGATAGCAATCAGCCCCAGCATTTT.

The V and J genes are TRBV30 and TRBJ2-5; 14 bases agree with TRBD2. After removal of 4 bases from V and 5 bases from J, the junction contained 3 bases not matched to a gene. This CDR3 has 14 residues. CDR1 and CDR2 from the germline V gene are GTSNPN and SVGIG (reference sequence). The CDR3 DNA reads TGTGCCTGGACAGGGACTAGCGGGAGCGAGACCCAGTACTTC. Its translation: CAWTGTSGSETQYF.

The chain is built from TRBV19 and TRBJ2-7; D not resolved. Germline V gene lookup returns CDR1 LNHDA and CDR2 SQIVND (reference sequence). Deletions cut 1 base from V and 5 bases from J, with 15 bases between. The CDR3 has 15 residues. CDR3 loop: CASSIGAAAWNEQYF. As DNA, the CDR3 is TGTGCCAGTAGTATAGGGGCAGCTGCGTGGAACGAGCAGTACTTC.

The sample holds many counts of this clonotype. This sequence joins TRBV4-2 and TRBJ2-7; 9 bases fit TRBD2. J was trimmed by 1 base and V by 2 bases; bases with no gene match: 9. From germline, CDR1 is LGHNA and CDR2 YNFKEQ. CDR3 length: 17 amino acids. In nucleotides, the CDR3 is TGTGCCAGCAGCCAATCAGGACTTAGCGGGAGTTCCTACGAGCAGTACTTC. Translating gives CASSQSGLSGSSYEQYF.

At least ten counts were recorded for this clonotype. The rearrangement joins TRBV30 to TRBJ2-3; D remains ambiguous. The length of the CDR3 is 12 residues. Germline V gives CDR1 GTSNPN, CDR2 SVGIG (reference sequence). The V and J ends lost 0 bases and 5 bases respectively, with 6 bases between them. This CDR3 is CAWSVQVDTQYF. The CDR3 DNA is TGTGCCTGGAGTGTCCAGGTAGATACGCAGTATTTT.

The CDR3 bases are TGCAGCGCCCTAGCGGGAGGGAGGTTCTTC. This sequence encodes CSALAGGRFF. The chain couples TRBV29-1 to TRBJ2-1, with 12 bases that match TRBD2. This CDR3 is 10 amino acids long. The V gene's germline CDR1 is SQVTM and CDR2 ANQGSEA. The V segment lost 7 bases and the J segment 15 bases; nucleotides outside the gene matches: 4.

This clonotype was detected only a few times. V is TRBV27 and J is TRBJ2-2; unclear D gene. The germline V gene has CDR1 MNHEY and CDR2 SMNVEV (reference sequence). The CDR3 has 13 residues. V was trimmed by 6 bases and J by 7 bases, leaving 12 bases between them. The chain's CDR3 is CASSWSRGGELFF. The CDR3 DNA reads TGTGCCAGCAGCTGGAGTCGTGGCGGGGAGCTGTTTTTT.

This clonotype was picked up many times. The chain employs TRBV12-3 or TRBV12-4 and TRBJ1-4; D call uncertain. The CDR3 consists of 12 residues. Trimming removed 5 bases at V and 8 bases at J, with 9 bases between. The CDR3: CASSSFLEKLFF. As DNA, the CDR3 is TGTGCCAGCAGTAGTTTTTTAGAAAAACTGTTTTTT.

This clonotype was counted at least ten times. The chain uses TRBV7-2 and TRBJ2-7, with a weak D call TRBD1 (5 bases). This CDR3 is 15 amino acids long. The germline CDR1 and CDR2 sequences are SGHTA and FQGNSA. Trimming removed 1 base at V and 0 bases at J, with 10 bases between. CDR3 region: CASSLDQGSSYEQYF. As DNA, the CDR3 is TGTGCCAGCAGCTTAGATCAGGGCTCCTCCTACGAGCAGTACTTC.

In its sample, this clonotype was seen many times. The chain carries TRBV6-1 and TRBJ1-2, with 9 bases aligning to TRBD1. V was pared by 6 bases and J by 8 bases, with 7 bases of the junction left unmatched. Germline V lookup: CDR1 MNHNS, CDR2 SASEGT. The CDR3 extends over 13 amino acids. CDR3 residues: CASRTGTGLGYTF. The CDR3 DNA is TGTGCCAGCAGAACCGGGACAGGGTTGGGCTACACCTTC.

This clonotype was observed at least ten times. The chain's CDR3 is CASSGQVGNSPLHF. CDR3 in DNA: TGCGCCAGCAGCGGCCAGGTTGGTAATTCACCCCTCCACTTT. The chain couples TRBV5-1 to TRBJ1-6; D ambiguous. The V end lost 4 bases, the J end lost 6 bases, and 11 bases lay between the germline ends. The CDR3 extends over 14 amino acids. The germline V gene encodes CDR1 SGHRS and CDR2 YFSETQ.

This clonotype showed up many times. This chain links TRBV7-9 with TRBJ2-2; 13 bases fit TRBD2. Germline CDR1 and CDR2: SEHNR and FQNEAQ (reference sequence). This CDR3 contains 16 residues. The junction had 6 bases not matched to a gene; V was cut back by 5 bases and J by 6 bases. The CDR3 sequence: CASSRTSGSNPGELFF. Here the CDR3 DNA reads TGTGCCAGCAGCCGGACTAGCGGGAGTAACCCCGGGGAGCTGTTTTTT.

Concerning this clonotype itself: This may stem from a read error, because a much larger clone lies one nucleotide away. This chain uses TRBV3-1 with TRBJ2-7, with 8 bases identical to TRBD2. Germline CDR1 and CDR2: LGHDT and YNNKEL (reference sequence). J gave up 5 bases and V 6 bases, and 12 bases lay outside the gene matches. This CDR3 comprises 15 residues. The DNA of the CDR3 is TGTGCCAGCAGTTTTTCTAACGGGAGGGTCGACGAGCAGTACTTC. Translation: CASSFSNGRVDEQYF.

This clonotype has a count of ten or more. This rearrangement joins TRBV24-1 to TRBJ2-7; no clear D. Between the trimmed V and J ends, which lost 0 bases and 0 bases, there was a span of 23 bases. CDR3 length: 20 residues. Germline V gene lookup returns CDR1 KGHDR and CDR2 SFDVKD. The chain's CDR3 is CATSDLPQHGPPEPSYEQYF. DNA for the CDR3: TGTGCCACCAGTGATTTGCCTCAGCACGGACCTCCGGAACCCTCCTACGAGCAGTACTTC.

This chain connects TRBV12-3 or TRBV12-4 to TRBJ1-1; D perhaps matches TRBD1 (6 bases). The CDR3 is 14 residues long. V dropped 5 bases and J dropped 5 bases, with 15 bases sitting between them. CDR3 sequence (DNA): TGTGCCAGCAGTCGCACAGGGCGTGGGACTGAAGCTTTCTTT. Translating it yields CASSRTGRGTEAFF.

At least ten counts were recorded for this clonotype. J is TRBJ2-3 and V is TRBV6-1; D is perhaps TRBD1 or TRBD2 (5 bases each). The CDR3 has 13 amino acids. In germline, CDR1 is MNHNS, CDR2 SASEGT. Trimming shortened V by 4 bases and J by 5 bases, and 10 bases separated the two germline ends. The CDR3 nucleotides are TGTGCCAGCAGTGGCCGGGACGTAGATACGCAGTATTTT. As protein: CASSGRDVDTQYF.